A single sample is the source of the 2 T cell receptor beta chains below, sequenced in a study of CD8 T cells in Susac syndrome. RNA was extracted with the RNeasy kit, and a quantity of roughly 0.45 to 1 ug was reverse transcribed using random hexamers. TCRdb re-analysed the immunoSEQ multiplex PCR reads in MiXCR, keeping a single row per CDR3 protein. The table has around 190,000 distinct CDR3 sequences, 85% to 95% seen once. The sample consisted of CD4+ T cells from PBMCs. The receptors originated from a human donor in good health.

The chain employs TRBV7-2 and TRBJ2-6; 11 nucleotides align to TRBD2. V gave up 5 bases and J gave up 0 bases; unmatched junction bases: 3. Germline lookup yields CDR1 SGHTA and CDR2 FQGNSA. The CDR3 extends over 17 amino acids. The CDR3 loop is CASSVLAGGSGANVLTF. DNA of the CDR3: TGTGCCAGCAGCGTCCTAGCGGGGGGCTCTGGGGCCAACGTCCTGACTTTC.

This chain's CDR3 is CAWSGQGIGEQFF. CDR3 nucleotides: TGTGCCTGGAGTGGACAGGGGATCGGTGAGCAGTTCTTC. The chain combines TRBV30 with TRBJ2-1, with 8 positions matching TRBD1. V shed 1 base and J 9 bases; nucleotides not matched to a gene: 5. The CDR3 is 13 residues long. Germline V CDR1 and CDR2: GTSNPN, SVGIG (reference sequence).